This TCR beta chain is from a study of blood T cell repertoires in COVID-19. In the study overall: T cells, B-cell-depleted T cells, or PBMCs provided the cDNA or gDNA that served as material.

Enrollees, about 18 to 89 years old, lived in 24 US areas. Participants' own reports of clinical history determined their cohort assignment. The CDR3 length is 14 residues. Germline values: CDR1 MNHEY, CDR2 SVGAGI. The trim removed 4 bases at V and 5 bases at J, leaving 3 bases unmatched. Original methodology: Estimates of nucleated cell counts were drawn from the amplification of reference gene primers. The data were produced by immunoSEQ multiplex PCR, yet TCRdb's version contains in-frame clones alone and is incomplete. V, J and clone size are those of that table, while D and trimming were read from the DNA. The table lists roughly 310,000 clones, 89% of them singletons.

This TCR was sampled from a woman aged 40 to 55 who had recovered from COVID-19. Sample: PBMCs or T cells enriched from blood (not recorded which). The genes are TRBV6-5 and TRBJ2-2, with TRBD1 identical over 8 bases. The CDR3 region is CASSSQGATGELFF. For the CDR3, the DNA is TGTGCCAGCAGTTCGCAGGGGGCAACCGGGGAGCTGTTTTTT.